The text below deals with one T cell receptor beta chain. The data were taken from a study of blood T cell repertoires in COVID-19. Turning to the study itself: In each case, the material was cDNA or gDNA derived from T cells, B-cell-depleted T cells, or PBMCs.

The trim removed 3 bases at V and 2 bases at J, leaving 1 base unmatched. The CDR3 runs to 15 residues. Germline V lookup: CDR1 GTSNPN, CDR2 SVGIG (reference sequence). In the authors' methods: Estimation of nucleated cell counts was performed using reference gene primer amplification. Sequenced by immunoSEQ multiplex PCR; TCRdb stores in-frame clones only, minus some. The D gene and trimming were derived from the DNA, and the V and J assignments and clone size from that table. The sample consists of some 94,000 clones, about 89% of them appearing once. Sequencing was carried out using peripheral blood. The genes are TRBV30 and TRBJ2-1; 13 bases map to TRBD2. This sequence was found in a human donor in a cohort sampled during active COVID-19. The CDR3: CAWRLAGGPYNEQFF. In nucleotides, the CDR3 is TGTGCCTGGAGACTAGCGGGAGGGCCCTACAATGAGCAGTTCTTC. The full variable domain, rest sourced from reference TRBV30 and TRBJ2-1, is SQTIHQWPATLVQPVGSPLSLECTVEGTSNPNLYWYRQAAGRGLQLLFYSVGIGQISSEVPQNLSASRPQDRQFILSSKKLLLSDSGFYLCAWRLAGGPYNEQFFGPGTRLTVL.